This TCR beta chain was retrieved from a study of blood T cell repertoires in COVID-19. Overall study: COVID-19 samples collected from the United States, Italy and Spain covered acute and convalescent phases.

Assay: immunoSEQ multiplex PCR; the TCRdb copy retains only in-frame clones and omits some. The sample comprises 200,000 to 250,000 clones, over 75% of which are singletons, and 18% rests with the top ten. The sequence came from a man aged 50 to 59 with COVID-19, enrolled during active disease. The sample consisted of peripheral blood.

The CDR3 region is CASSRGTGTTGNTIYF. The CDR3 nucleotides read TGTGCCAGCAGTCGAGGGACAGGGACGACTGGAAACACCATATATTTT. The rearrangement links TRBV6-6 to TRBJ1-3; 9 bases agree with TRBD1. CDR1 MNHNY and CDR2 SVGAGI come from the germline V gene (reference sequence). V shed 5 bases, J shed 2 bases, and the junction held 7 bases outside the gene matches. The CDR3 length is 16 residues.